This T cell receptor (beta chain) was profiled in a study of tumor and adjacent non-tumor tissue in lung cancer. The library came from three nested PCR rounds adapted from ARM-PCR protocols. A single record per CDR3 protein comes from TCRdb applying MiXCR to the multiplex PCR reads. The sample has fewer than 120,000 distinct CDR3 sequences; approximately 87% are singletons. This clonotype was seen more than once but under ten times. The V gene lost 5 bases and the J gene lost 5 bases, with 16 bases spanning the gap. The V gene's germline CDR1 is SGHAT and CDR2 FQNNGV. The CDR3 is 14 amino acids. This sample's RNA came from whole unsorted tissue.

This receptor was taken from a man between 65 and 85 years old with non-small cell lung cancer. The V gene is TRBV11-2, the J gene TRBJ2-7; D call uncertain. Specimen: lung tumor tissue. This chain's CDR3 is CASSTFGLINEQYF. The CDR3 DNA follows: TGTGCCAGCAGCACCTTCGGGCTAATCAACGAGCAGTACTTC.